This T cell receptor (beta chain) was identified in a study of OX40 agonist ivuxolimab in advanced cancers. Whole-study context: Given to patients was ivuxolimab, an agonistic anti-OX40 (CD134) antibody.

Clones were read by immunoSEQ multiplex PCR, and TCRdb kept only the in-frame ones, dropping some. The sample yields some 86,000 clones, about 85% seen once. The CDR3 has 12 residues. The ends were cut back, 0 bases at V and 4 bases at J, with 6 bases in the middle. Germline V gene sequence: CDR1 GTSNPN, CDR2 SVGIG (reference sequence). The sequencing used CD4+ or CD8+ T cells sorted from blood, collected in a trial of the OX40 agonist ivuxolimab. This TCR was sampled from an adult with an advanced solid tumor such as melanoma, head and neck, liver or kidney cancer. The J gene is TRBJ1-1, the V gene TRBV30; D gene uncertain. CDR3 in amino acids: CAWSVLVTEAFF. The CDR3, as DNA: TGTGCCTGGAGTGTATTGGTCACTGAAGCTTTCTTT.